This passage covers 8 T cell receptor beta chains from one sample sequenced in a study of CD8 T cells in Susac syndrome. Random-hexamer reverse transcription was applied to roughly 0.5 to 1 ug RNA. TCRdb reanalysed the immunoSEQ multiplex PCR reads using MiXCR and keeps one entry per CDR3 protein. The sample has about 49,000 distinct CDR3 sequences, more than 85% seen once. Material for sequencing was CD8+ T cells from PBMCs. Receptors were obtained from a human donor in good health.

The chain recombines TRBV14 with TRBJ2-1; D perhaps matches TRBD1 (6 bases). The germline V gene encodes CDR1 SGHDN and CDR2 FVKESK. Trimming left V 6 bases short and J 10 bases short, with 13 bases between. The length of the CDR3 is 12 residues. The DNA for the CDR3 is TGTGCCAGCAGACGGACTGGGGGCGAGCAGTTCTTC. It translates to CASRRTGGEQFF.

The chain recombines TRBV7-9 with TRBJ2-7, with D perhaps assigned TRBD1 or TRBD2 (5 bases each). Germline values: CDR1 SEHNR, CDR2 FQNEAQ (reference sequence). This CDR3 has 17 amino acids. The V end was cut by 5 bases, the J end by 3 bases, with 23 bases between. Here the CDR3 DNA reads TGTGCCAGCAGCCGAGATTTGGGGGACCTGGAAGGCTACGAGCAGTACTTC. Encoded protein: CASSRDLGDLEGYEQYF.

The V call is TRBV6-6, the J call TRBJ1-1; the D gene is possibly TRBD1 (6 bases). The length of the CDR3 is 14 residues. V was trimmed by 5 bases and J by 4 bases, leaving 14 bases between them. Germline CDR1 reads MNHNY; CDR2 reads SVGAGI (reference sequence). The CDR3 sequence is CASSRDNRGTEAFF. For the CDR3, the DNA is TGTGCCAGCAGTAGGGACAACAGAGGCACTGAAGCTTTCTTT.

This clonotype is a singleton in its sample. This chain joins TRBV7-9 and TRBJ2-2; D remains unclear. V dropped 4 bases and J dropped 4 bases, with 16 bases sitting between them. Germline assignment: CDR1 SEHNR and CDR2 FQNEAQ (reference sequence). The CDR3 sequence is 16 residues long. The CDR3 DNA reads TGTGCCAGCAGCTCCCCTCTGCAAGCAGTCACCGGGGAGCTGTTTTTT. It is translated as CASSSPLQAVTGELFF.

The V gene is TRBV2, the J gene TRBJ2-5, with D perhaps TRBD2 (5 bases). The CDR3 consists of 13 residues. Per germline, CDR1 SNHLY and CDR2 FYNNEI. The V and J ends lost 5 bases and 5 bases respectively, with 12 bases between them. The CDR3: CASSPPGVETQYF. The CDR3 DNA sequence: TGTGCCAGCAGTCCCCCCGGGGTCGAGACCCAGTACTTC.

The rearrangement uses TRBV5-6 and TRBJ1-1, with D possibly TRBD1 on 5 matching bases. Trimming removed 4 bases at V and 0 bases at J, with 13 bases between. Germline values: CDR1 SGHDT, CDR2 YYEEEE. The CDR3 length is 15 residues. The CDR3 DNA reads TGTGCCAGCAGCCCGGGACCCGATATGAACACTGAAGCTTTCTTT. It encodes CASSPGPDMNTEAFF.

The chain couples TRBV6-1 to TRBJ1-2, with D perhaps TRBD1 (6 bases). CDR1 is MNHNS, CDR2 SASEGT, per germline. This CDR3 region has 13 residues. V lost 2 bases and J lost 8, with 12 bases in between. In DNA form, the CDR3 reads TGTGCCAGCAGTGAATGGGGGGCCGGAGGCTACACCTTC. Translating gives CASSEWGAGGYTF.

This chain uses TRBV2 with TRBJ1-2; D remains unclear. Trimming took 4 bases from V and 8 from J, leaving 14 bases between them. The CDR3 loop spans 13 amino acids. Germline loops: CDR1 SNHLY, CDR2 FYNNEI. In nucleotides, the CDR3 is TGTGCCAGCAGTGGGGAACAGCTCCCGGGCTACACCTTC. Its protein product is CASSGEQLPGYTF.